This T cell receptor (beta chain) was profiled in a study of T cells in narcolepsy. Generated by immunoSEQ multiplex PCR, the TCRdb table keeps only in-frame clones and is missing some. Counted here are 20,000 to 25,000 clones, more than 80% occurring once; the ten biggest clones make up around 1.4%. The V gene's germline CDR1 is SGHTA and CDR2 FQGNSA. V shed 5 bases and J 8 bases; nucleotides not matched to a gene: 11. The CDR3 is made up of 16 amino acids. Sequenced input: CD45RA- memory CD4+ T cells from PBMCs. The V and J genes are TRBV7-2 and TRBJ1-4, with 10 bases fitting TRBD1. This clonotype was sampled from a human donor with narcolepsy. CDR3 sequence: CASSPSTGTGVEKLFF. The CDR3 region has the DNA TGTGCCAGCAGCCCGTCGACCGGGACAGGGGTCGAAAAACTGTTTTTT.